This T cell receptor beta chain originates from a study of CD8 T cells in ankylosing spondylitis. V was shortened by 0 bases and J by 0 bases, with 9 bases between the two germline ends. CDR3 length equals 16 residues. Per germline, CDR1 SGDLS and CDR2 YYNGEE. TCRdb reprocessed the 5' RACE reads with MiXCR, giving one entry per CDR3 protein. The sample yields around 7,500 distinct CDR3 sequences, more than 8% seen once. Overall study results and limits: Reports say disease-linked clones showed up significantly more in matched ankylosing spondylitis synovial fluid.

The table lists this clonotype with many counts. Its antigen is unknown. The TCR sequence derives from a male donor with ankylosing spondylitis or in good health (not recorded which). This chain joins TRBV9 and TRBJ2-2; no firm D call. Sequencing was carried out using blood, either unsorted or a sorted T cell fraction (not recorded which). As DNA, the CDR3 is TGTGCCAGCAGCGTAGGGGCAGGAGCGAACACCGGGGAGCTGTTTTTT. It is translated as CASSVGAGANTGELFF.